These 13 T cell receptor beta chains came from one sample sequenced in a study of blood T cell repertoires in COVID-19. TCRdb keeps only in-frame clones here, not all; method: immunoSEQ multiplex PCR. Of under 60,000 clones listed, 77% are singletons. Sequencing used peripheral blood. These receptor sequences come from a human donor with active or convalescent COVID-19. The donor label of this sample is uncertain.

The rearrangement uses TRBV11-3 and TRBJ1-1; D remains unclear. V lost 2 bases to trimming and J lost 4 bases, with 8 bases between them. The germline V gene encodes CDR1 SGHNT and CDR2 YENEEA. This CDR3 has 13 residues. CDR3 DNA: TGTGCCAGCAGCTTAAGCGGGAGCACTGAAGCTTTCTTT. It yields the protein CASSLSGSTEAFF.

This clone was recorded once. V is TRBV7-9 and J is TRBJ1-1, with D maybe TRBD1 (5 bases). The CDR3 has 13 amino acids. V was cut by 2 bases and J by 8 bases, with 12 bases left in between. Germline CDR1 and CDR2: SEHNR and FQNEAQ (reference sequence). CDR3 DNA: TGTGCCAGCAGCTTAAAAGGGGCCGTCGAAGCTTTCTTT. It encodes CASSLKGAVEAFF.

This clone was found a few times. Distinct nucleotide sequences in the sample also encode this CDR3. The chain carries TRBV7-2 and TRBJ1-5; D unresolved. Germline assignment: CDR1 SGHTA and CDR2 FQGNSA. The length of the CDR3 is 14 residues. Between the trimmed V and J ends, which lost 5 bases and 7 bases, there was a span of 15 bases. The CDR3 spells CASSLERGGQPQHF. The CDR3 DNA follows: TGTGCCAGCAGCCTGGAGCGGGGAGGGCAGCCCCAGCATTTT. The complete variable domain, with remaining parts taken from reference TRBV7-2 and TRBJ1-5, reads GAGVSQSPSNKVTEKGKDVELRCDPISGHTALYWYRQSLGQGLEFLIYFQGNSAPDKSGLPSDRFSAERTGGSVSTLTIQRTQQEDSAVYLCASSLERGGQPQHFGDGTRLSIL.

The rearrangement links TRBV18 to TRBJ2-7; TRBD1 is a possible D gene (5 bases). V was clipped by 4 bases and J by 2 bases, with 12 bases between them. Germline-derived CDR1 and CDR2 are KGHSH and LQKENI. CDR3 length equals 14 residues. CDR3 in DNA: TGTGCCAGCTCACGTGTCGCGACAGCCTACGAGCAGTACTTC. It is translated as CASSRVATAYEQYF.

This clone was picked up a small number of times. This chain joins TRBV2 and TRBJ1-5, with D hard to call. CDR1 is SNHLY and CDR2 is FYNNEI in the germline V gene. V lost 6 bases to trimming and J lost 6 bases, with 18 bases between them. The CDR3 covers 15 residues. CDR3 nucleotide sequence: TGTGCCAGCAGCCAAGGGTATGGGGAGGGTCAGCCCCAGCATTTT. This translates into CASSQGYGEGQPQHF. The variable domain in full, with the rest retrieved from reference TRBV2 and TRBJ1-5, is EPEVTQTPSHQVTQMGQEVILRCVPISNHLYFYWYRQILGQKVEFLVSFYNNEISEKSEIFDDQFSVERPDGSNFTLKIRSTKLEDSAMYFCASSQGYGEGQPQHFGDGTRLSIL.

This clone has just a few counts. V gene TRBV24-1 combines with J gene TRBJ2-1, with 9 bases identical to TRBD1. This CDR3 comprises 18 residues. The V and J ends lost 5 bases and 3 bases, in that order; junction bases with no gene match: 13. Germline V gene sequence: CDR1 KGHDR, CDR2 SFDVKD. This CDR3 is CATSGEADRTGVYNEQFF. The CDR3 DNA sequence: TGTGCCACCAGTGGGGAAGCTGATCGGACAGGGGTCTACAATGAGCAGTTCTTC.

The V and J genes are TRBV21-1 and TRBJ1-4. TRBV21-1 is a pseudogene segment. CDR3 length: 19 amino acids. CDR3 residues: CASSTGEGGAAGTNEKLFF. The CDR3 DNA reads TGTGCCAGCAGCACCGGGGAGGGGGGCGCGGCAGGTACTAATGAAAAACTGTTTTTT.

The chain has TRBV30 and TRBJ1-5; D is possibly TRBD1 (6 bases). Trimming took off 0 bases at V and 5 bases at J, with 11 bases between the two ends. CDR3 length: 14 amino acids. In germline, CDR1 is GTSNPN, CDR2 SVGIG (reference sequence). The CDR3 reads CAWSVHEGDQPQHF. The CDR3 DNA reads TGTGCCTGGAGTGTACATGAGGGGGATCAGCCCCAGCATTTT.

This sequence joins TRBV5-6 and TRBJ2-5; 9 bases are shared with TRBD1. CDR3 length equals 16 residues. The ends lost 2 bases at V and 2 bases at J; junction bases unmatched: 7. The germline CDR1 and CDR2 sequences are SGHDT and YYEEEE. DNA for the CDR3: TGTGCCAGCAGCTTCCGACAGGGGGTGTATCAAGAGACCCAGTACTTC. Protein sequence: CASSFRQGVYQETQYF.

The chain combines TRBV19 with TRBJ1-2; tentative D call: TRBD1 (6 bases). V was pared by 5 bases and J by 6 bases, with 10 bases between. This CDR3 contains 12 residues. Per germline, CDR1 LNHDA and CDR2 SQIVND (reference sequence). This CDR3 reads CASSPRTDGYTF. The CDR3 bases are TGTGCCAGTAGTCCACGGACAGATGGCTACACCTTC.

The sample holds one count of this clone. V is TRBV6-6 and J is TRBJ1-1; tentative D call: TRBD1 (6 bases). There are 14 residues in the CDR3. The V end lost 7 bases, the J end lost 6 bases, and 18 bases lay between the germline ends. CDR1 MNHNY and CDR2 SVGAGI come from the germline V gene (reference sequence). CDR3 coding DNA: TGTGCCAGCACCCGACGGAGGGGGGGTGCTGAAGCTTTCTTT. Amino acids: CASTRRRGGAEAFF.

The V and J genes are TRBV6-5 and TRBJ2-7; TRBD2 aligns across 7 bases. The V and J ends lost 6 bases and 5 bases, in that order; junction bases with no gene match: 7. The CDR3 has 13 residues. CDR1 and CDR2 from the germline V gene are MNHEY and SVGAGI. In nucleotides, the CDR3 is TGTGCCAGCAGGCCCGGACTAGTCCACGAGCAGTACTTC. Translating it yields CASRPGLVHEQYF.

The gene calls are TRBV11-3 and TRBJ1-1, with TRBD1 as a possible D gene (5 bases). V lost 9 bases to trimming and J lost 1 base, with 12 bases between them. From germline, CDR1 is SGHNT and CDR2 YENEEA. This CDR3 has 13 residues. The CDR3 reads CASHITGNTEAFF. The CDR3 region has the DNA TGTGCCAGTCATATAACAGGGAACACTGAAGCTTTCTTT. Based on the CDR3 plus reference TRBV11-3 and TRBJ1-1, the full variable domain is EAGVVQSPRYKIIEKKQPVAFWCNPISGHNTLYWYLQNLGQGPELLIRYENEEAVDDSQLPKDRFSAERLKGVDSTLKIQPAELGDSAVYLCASHITGNTEAFFGQGTRLTVV.